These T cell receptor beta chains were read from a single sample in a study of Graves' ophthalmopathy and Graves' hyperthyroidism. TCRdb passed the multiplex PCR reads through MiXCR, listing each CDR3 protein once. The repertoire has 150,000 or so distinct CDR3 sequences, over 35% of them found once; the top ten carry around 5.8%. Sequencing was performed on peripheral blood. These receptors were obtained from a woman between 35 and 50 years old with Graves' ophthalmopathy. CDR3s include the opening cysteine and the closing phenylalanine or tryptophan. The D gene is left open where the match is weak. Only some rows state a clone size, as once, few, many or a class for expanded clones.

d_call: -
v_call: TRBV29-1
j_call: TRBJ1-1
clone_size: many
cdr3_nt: TGCAGCGTCGCAATGACAGGGAACACTGAAGCTTTCTTT
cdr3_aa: CSVAMTGNTEAFF

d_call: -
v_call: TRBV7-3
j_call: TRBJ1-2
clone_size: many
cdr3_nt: TGTGCCAGCAGCTTCACTACAGGGCCCTTATCTGGAGACTACACCTTC
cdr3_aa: CASSFTTGPLSGDYTF

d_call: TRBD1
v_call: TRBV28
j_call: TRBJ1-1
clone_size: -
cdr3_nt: TGTGCCAGCAGTTCGCACGGACAGGGGCCACTCACTGAAGCTTTCTTT
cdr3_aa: CASSSHGQGPLTEAFF

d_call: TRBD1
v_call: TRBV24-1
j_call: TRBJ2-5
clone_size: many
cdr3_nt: TGTGCCACCAGTGAAAAGACAGGGTTCGGTGAGACCCAGTACTTC
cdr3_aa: CATSEKTGFGETQYF

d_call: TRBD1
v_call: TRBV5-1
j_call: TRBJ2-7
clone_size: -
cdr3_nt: TGCGCCAGCAGCTTGAGGGGGACAGTGACCTTCTACGAGCAGTACTTC
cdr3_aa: CASSLRGTVTFYEQYF

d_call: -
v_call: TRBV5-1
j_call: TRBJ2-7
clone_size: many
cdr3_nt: TGCGCCAGCAGCTTGGACAGTTTAGCGACCTACGAGCAGTACTTC
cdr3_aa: CASSLDSLATYEQYF

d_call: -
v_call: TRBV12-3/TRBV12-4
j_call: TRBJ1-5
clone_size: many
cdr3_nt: TGTGCCAGCAGTTTAGGTAAATATAGCAATCAGCCCCAGCATTTT
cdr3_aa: CASSLGKYSNQPQHF

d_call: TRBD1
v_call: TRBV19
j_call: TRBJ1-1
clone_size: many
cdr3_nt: TGTGCCAGTAGAGACGCCCTTGGACAGGGGCAGAACACTGAAGCTTTCTTT
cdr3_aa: CASRDALGQGQNTEAFF

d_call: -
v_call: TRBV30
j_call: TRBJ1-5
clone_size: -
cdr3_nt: TGTGCCTGGAGTGCGTACAGGGACCATAGCAATCAGCCCCAGCATTTT
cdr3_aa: CAWSAYRDHSNQPQHF

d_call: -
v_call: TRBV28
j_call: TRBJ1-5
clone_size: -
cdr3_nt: TGTGCCAGTTCAGCGGGGGAGGGGAATCAGCCCCAGCATTTT
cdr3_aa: CASSAGEGNQPQHF

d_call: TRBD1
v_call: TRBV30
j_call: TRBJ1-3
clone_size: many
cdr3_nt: TGTGCCTGGAGTACAGGGGGAGCTGGAAACACCATATATTTT
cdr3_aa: CAWSTGGAGNTIYF

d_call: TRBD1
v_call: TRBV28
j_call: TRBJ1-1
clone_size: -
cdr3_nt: TGTGCCAGCAGCCGACTGCAGGGGGTCCCTGAAGCTTTCTTT
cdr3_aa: CASSRLQGVPEAFF

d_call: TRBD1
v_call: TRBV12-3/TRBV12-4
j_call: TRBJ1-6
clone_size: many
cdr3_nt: TGTGCCAGCAGACTAACAGGGACAGCGGCAAATTCACCCCTCCACTTT
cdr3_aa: CASRLTGTAANSPLHF

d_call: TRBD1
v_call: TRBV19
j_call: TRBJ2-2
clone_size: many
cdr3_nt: TGTGCCAGTAGTATCGGACAGGGGAACACCGGGGAGCTGTTTTTT
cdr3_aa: CASSIGQGNTGELFF

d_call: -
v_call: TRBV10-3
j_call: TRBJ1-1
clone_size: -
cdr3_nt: TGTGCCACTAGGACAGCCAGGAACACTGAAGCTTTCTTT
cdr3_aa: CATRTARNTEAFF

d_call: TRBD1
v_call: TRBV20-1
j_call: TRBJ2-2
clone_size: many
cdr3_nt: TGCAGTGCTAGATACAGGGGCACCGGGGAGCTGTTTTTT
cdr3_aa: CSARYRGTGELFF

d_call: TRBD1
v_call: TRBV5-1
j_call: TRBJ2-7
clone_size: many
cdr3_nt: TGCGCCAGCAGCTTGGGACAGGGGAAGAACGAGCAGTACTTC
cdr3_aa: CASSLGQGKNEQYF

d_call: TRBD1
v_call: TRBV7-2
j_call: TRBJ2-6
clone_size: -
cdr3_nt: TGTGCCAGCAGCTTTGCCGGGACAGGGAGGTCTGGGGCCAACGTCCTGACTTTC
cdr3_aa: CASSFAGTGRSGANVLTF

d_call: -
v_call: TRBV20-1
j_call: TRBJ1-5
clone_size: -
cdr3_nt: TGCAGTGCTAGAGGAGTAGGGCGAGGTCAGCCCCAGCATTTT
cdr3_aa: CSARGVGRGQPQHF

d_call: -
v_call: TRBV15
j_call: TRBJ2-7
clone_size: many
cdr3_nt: TGTGCCACCAGCAGAAAAGGGTTGTACGAGCAGTACTTC
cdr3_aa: CATSRKGLYEQYF

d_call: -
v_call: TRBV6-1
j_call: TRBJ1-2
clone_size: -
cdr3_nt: TGTGCCAGCAGTGAAGCAGTAACCTATGGCTACACCTTC
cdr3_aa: CASSEAVTYGYTF

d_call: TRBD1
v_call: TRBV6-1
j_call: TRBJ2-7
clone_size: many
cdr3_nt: TGTGCCAGCACCAGGACAGGGGGCGAAGGAGAGCAGTACTTC
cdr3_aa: CASTRTGGEGEQYF

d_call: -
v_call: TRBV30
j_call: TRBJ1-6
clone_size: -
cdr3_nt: TGTGCCTTGACGGGGGCAGGGAATTCACCCCTCCACTTT
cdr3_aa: CALTGAGNSPLHF

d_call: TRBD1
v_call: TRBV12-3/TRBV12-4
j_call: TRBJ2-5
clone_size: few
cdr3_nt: TGTGCCAGCAGTCGGGACAGGGCCTTTGAGACCCAGTACTTC
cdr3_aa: CASSRDRAFETQYF

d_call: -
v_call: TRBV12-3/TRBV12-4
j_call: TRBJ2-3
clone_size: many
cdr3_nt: TGTGCCAGCAGACCCGACAGGCAAAGCACAGATACGCAGTATTTT
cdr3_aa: CASRPDRQSTDTQYF

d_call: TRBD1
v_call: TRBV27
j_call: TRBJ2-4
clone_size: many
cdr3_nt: TGTGCCAGCAGTTTACGACAGGGGGCCAAAAACATTCAGTACTTC
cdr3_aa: CASSLRQGAKNIQYF

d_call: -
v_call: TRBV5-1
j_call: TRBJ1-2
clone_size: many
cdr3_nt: TGCGCCAGCAGCCTGGGGGTGGAGGGGATCTATGGCTACACCTTC
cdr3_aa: CASSLGVEGIYGYTF

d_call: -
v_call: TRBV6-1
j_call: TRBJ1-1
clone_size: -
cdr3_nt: TGTGCCAGCAGTCTTGCCCGTTCCTCGGTAGCTTTCTTT
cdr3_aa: CASSLARSSVAFF

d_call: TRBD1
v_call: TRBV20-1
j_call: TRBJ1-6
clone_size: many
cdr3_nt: TGCAGTGCTAGGTGGGGACAGGGGGCTTCACCCCTCCACTTT
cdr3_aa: CSARWGQGASPLHF

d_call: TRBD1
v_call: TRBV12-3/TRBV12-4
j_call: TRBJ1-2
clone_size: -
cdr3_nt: TGTGCCAGCAGTATACTCCGTGACAGGGGGCTTGGCTACACCTTC
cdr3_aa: CASSILRDRGLGYTF

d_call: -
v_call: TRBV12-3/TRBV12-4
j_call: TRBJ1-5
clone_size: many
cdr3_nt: TGTGCCAGCAGTTTAGGCGGAGGGGATCAGCCCCAGCATTTT
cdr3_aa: CASSLGGGDQPQHF

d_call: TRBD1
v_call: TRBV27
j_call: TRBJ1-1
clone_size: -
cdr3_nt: TGTGCCAGCAGTCCAACGGACAGGGCTAAGGCTGAAGCTTTCTTT
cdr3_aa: CASSPTDRAKAEAFF

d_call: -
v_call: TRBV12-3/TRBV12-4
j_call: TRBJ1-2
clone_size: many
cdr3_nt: TGTGCCAGCACGCAGAAACTCAACTATGGCTACACCTTC
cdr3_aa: CASTQKLNYGYTF

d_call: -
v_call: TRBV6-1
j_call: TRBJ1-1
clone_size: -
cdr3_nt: TGTGCCAGCAGCTCGACAGATTCGAACACTGAAGCTTTCTTT
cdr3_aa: CASSSTDSNTEAFF

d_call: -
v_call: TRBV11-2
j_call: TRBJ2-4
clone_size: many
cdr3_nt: TGTGCCAGCAGCTTAGGGCAGCAAAACATTCAGTACTTC
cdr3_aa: CASSLGQQNIQYF

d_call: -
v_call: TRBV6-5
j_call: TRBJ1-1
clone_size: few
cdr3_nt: TGTGCCAGCAGTTATACAGGATTGAACACTGAAGCTTTCTTT
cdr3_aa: CASSYTGLNTEAFF

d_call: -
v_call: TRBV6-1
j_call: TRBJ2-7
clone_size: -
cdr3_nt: TGTGCCAGCAGAAGGGACATACCCACTAACGAGCAGTACTTC
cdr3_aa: CASRRDIPTNEQYF

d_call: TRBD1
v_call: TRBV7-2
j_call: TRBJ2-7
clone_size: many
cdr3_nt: TGTGCCAGCAGCTTGCCAAGGACAGGGGTTAGCTACGAGCAGTACTTC
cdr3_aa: CASSLPRTGVSYEQYF

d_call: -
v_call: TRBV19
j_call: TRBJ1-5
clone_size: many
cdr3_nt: TGTGCCAGTAGTATTGTTGCGGATAGCAATCAGCCCCAGCATTTT
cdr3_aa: CASSIVADSNQPQHF

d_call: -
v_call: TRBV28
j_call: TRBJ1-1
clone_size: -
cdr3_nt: TGTGCCAGCAGTTTAGGCAGGGCTGAAGCTTTCTTT
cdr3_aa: CASSLGRAEAFF

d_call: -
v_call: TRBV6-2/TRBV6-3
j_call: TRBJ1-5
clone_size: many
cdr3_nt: TGTGCCAGCAGTTACCCTTTGGAGAAGGGAGTGGTCCAGCCCCAGCATTTT
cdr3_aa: CASSYPLEKGVVQPQHF

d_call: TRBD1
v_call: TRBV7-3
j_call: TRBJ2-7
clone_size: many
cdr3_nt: TGTGCCAGCAGCCCGACCGGGACAGGGGTATACGAGCAGTACTTC
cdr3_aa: CASSPTGTGVYEQYF

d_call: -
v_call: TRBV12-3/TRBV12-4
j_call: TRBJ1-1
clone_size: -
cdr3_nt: TGTGCCAGCAGCTCGGGACCCAAGATATTTGAAGCTTTCTTT
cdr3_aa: CASSSGPKIFEAFF

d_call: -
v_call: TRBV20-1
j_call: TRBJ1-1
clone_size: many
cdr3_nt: TGCAGTGCTAGAGATCCGGGGGAGAACACTGAAGCTTTCTTT
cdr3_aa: CSARDPGENTEAFF

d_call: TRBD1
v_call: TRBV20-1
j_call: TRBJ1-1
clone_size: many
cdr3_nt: TGCAGTGCTATTCCGGGACAGGGTGCTTTCTTT
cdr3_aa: CSAIPGQGAFF

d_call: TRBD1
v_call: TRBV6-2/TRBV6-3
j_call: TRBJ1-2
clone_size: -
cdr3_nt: TGTGCCAGCAGTTACTCGGTTACGACAGGGAGGTCCGGCTACACCTTC
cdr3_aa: CASSYSVTTGRSGYTF

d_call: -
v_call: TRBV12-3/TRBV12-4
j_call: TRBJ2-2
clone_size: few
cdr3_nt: TGTGCCAGCAGTTCATCTATCGGAGCCGGGGAGCTGTTTTTT
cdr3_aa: CASSSSIGAGELFF

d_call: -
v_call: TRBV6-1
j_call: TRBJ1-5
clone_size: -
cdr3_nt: TGTGCCAGCAGTGATTGGGTTGGCGCCCAGCATTTT
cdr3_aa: CASSDWVGAQHF

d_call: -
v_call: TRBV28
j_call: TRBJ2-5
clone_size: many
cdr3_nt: TGTGCCAGCAGTTTGGAACAAATCCGAGAGACCCAGTACTTC
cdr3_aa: CASSLEQIRETQYF

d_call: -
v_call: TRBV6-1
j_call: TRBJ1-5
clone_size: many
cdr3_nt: TGTGCCAGCAGGACAGGTGTTCAGCCCCAGCATTTT
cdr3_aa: CASRTGVQPQHF

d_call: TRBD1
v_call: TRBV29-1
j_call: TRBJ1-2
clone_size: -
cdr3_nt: TGCAGCGCCAGGACAGGGACGGTTGGCTACACCTTC
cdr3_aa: CSARTGTVGYTF

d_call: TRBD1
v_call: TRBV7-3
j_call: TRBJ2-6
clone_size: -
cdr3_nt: TGTGCCAGCAGCATTACGGACAGGTCTTCAGGGGCCAACGTCCTGACTTTC
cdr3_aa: CASSITDRSSGANVLTF